This T cell receptor (beta chain) was identified in a study of T-cell memory formation after mild COVID-19. Study at large: Largely, the TCR clusters proved donor specific.

Germline CDR1 is MNHNS and CDR2 is SASEGT. Deletions cut 6 bases from V and 2 bases from J, with 11 bases between. The CDR3 has 13 residues. Each CDR3 protein is one row after TCRdb ran MiXCR on the 5' RACE reads. The repertoire has fewer than 550,000 distinct CDR3 sequences, about 20% of them found once; the top ten carry 8.4%. The gene calls are TRBV6-1 and TRBJ2-7; a possible D gene is TRBD2 (6 bases). Specimen: PBMCs or a T cell subset sorted from them (not recorded which). The TCR originated in an adult woman who had mild COVID-19 (a few samples of this study predate the infection). Cell type and time point are not known. CDR3 in amino acids: CASRDSGTYEQYF. The CDR3, as DNA: TGTGCCAGCAGGGATAGCGGCACCTACGAGCAGTACTTC.